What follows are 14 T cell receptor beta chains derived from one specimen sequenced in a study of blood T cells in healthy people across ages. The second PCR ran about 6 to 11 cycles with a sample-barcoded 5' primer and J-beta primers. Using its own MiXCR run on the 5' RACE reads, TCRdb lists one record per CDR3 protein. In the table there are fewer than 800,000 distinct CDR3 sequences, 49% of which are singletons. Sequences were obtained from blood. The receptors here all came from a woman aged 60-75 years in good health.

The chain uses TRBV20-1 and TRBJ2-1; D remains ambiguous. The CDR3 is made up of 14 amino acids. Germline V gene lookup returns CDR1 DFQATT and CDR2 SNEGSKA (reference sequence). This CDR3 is CRVRDSSTYNEQFF. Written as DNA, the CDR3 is TGCAGGGTTAGAGACTCATCCACCTACAATGAGCAGTTCTTC.

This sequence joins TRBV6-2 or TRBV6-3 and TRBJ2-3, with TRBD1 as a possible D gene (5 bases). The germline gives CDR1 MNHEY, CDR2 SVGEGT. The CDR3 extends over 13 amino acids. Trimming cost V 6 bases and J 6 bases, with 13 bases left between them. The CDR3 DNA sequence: TGTGCCAGCAGACCAGGGCGGCCCGATACGCAGTATTTT. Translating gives CASRPGRPDTQYF.

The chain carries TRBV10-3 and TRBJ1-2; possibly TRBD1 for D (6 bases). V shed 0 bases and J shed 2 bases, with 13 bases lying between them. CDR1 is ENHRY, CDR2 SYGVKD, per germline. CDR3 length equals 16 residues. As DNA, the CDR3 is TGTGCCATCAGTGAGTCAGCAGGGGTTGGCAACTATGGCTACACCTTC. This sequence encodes CAISESAGVGNYGYTF.

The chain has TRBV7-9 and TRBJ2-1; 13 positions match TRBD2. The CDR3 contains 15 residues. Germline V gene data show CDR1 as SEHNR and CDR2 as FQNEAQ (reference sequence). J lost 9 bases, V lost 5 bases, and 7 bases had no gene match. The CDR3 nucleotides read TGTGCCAGCAGCGGAGGTGGACTAGCGGGAGCTGAGCAGTTCTTC. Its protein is CASSGGGLAGAEQFF.

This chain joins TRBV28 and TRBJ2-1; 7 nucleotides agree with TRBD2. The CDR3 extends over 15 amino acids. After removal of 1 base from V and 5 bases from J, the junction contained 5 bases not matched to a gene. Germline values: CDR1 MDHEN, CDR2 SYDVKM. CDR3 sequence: CASSLYGSGNNEQFF. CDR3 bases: TGTGCCAGCAGTTTATACGGGAGCGGGAACAATGAGCAGTTCTTC.

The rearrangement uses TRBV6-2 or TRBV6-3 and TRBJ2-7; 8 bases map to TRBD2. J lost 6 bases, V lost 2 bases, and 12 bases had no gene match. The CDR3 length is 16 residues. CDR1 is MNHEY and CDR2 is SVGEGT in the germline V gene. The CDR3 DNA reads TGTGCCAGCAGTTACCCGGGAGGGATTAAATACTTCGAGCAGTACTTC. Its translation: CASSYPGGIKYFEQYF.

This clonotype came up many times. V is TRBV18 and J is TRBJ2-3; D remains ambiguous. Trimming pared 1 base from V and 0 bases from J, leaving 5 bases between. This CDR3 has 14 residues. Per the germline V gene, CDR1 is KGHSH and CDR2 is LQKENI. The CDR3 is CASSPLVSTDTQYF. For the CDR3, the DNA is TGTGCCAGCTCACCACTTGTCAGCACAGATACGCAGTATTTT.

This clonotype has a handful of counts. The CDR3 DNA reads TGTGCCAGCAGCTTAGCGCACTTGACAGGGGGGGAGCAGTACTTC. This translates into CASSLAHLTGGEQYF. The chain has TRBV7-2 and TRBJ2-7; 9 bases line up with TRBD1. V lost 0 bases to trimming and J lost 7 bases; unmatched junction nucleotides: 7. Germline V gives CDR1 SGHTA, CDR2 FQGNSA. There are 15 residues in the CDR3.

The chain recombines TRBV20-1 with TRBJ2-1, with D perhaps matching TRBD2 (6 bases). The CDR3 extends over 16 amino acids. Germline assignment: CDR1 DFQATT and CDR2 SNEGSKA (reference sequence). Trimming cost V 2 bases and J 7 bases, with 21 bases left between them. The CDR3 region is CSARKSGGPSSNEQFF. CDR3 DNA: TGCAGTGCTAGAAAATCAGGAGGGCCTTCCTCAAATGAGCAGTTCTTC.

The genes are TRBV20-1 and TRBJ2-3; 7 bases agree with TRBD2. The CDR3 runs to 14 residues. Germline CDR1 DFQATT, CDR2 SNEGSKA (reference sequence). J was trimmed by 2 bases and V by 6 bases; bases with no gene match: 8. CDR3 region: CSAVHGTITDTQYF. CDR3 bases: TGCAGTGCCGTACACGGGACTATCACAGATACGCAGTATTTT.

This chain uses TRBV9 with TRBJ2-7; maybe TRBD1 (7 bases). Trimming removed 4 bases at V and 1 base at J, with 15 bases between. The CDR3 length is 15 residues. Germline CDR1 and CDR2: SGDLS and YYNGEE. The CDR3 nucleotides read TGTGCCAGCAGCCCAGGGGGGAGTAGGTCCTACGAGCAGTACTTC. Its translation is CASSPGGSRSYEQYF. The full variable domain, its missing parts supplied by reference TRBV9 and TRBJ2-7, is DSGVTQTPKHLITATGQRVTLRCSPRSGDLSVYWYQQSLDQGLQFLIQYYNGEERAKGNILERFSAQQFPDLHSELNLSSLELGDSALYFCASSPGGSRSYEQYFGPGTRLTVT.

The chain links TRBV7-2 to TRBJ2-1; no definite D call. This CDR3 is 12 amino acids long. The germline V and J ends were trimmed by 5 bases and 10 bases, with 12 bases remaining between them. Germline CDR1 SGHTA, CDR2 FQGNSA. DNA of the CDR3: TGTGCCAGCAGCCAAACGAGCAAGGAGCAGTTCTTC. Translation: CASSQTSKEQFF.

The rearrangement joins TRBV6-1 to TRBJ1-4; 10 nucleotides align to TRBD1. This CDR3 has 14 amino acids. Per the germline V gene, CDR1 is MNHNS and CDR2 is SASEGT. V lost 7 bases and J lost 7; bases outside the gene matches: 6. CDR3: CASTKDRGTEKLFF. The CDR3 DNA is TGTGCCAGCACCAAGGACAGGGGGACTGAAAAACTGTTTTTT.

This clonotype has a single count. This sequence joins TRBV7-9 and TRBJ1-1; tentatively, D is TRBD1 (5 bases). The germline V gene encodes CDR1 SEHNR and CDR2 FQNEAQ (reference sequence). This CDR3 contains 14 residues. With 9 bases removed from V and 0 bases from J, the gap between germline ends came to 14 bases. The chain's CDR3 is CASEPRGMNTEAFF. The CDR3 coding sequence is TGTGCCAGTGAGCCACGGGGGATGAACACTGAAGCTTTCTTT. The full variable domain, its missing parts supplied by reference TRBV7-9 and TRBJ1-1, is DTGVSQNPRHKITKRGQNVTFRCDPISEHNRLYWYRQTLGQGPEFLTYFQNEAQLEKSRLLSDRFSAERPKGSFSTLEIQRTEQGDSAMYLCASEPRGMNTEAFFGQGTRLTVV.